This record concerns one T cell receptor (beta chain) sequence. Antigen unknown. The PCR was carried out with 60 Vbeta primers and 13 Jbeta primers. Measured with immunoSEQ multiplex PCR; TCRdb has only the in-frame clones, and not every one. Among 40,000 to 55,000 clones, around 68% were seen once, and the ten largest hold roughly 6.3%. These data belong to a study of cytomegalovirus exposure and HLA in healthy donors. Study outcomes and limitations: A link between a missense DCLRE1C variant and TCR beta V- and J-gene trimming emerged from a later analysis. For most TCR beta V segments, an earlier analysis put the productive rate at about 90% or about 30% of the time. Listed as cytomegalovirus-associated were over 150 TCR beta chains. Later work showed greater clonal expansion in HLA-associated TCR beta chains than in equally common others.

The germline CDR1 and CDR2 sequences are MDHEN and SYDVKM. The CDR3 totals 20 residues. The junction had 19 bases not matched to a gene; V was cut back by 5 bases and J by 5 bases. The clonotype comes from a man younger than 45 in good health and CMV-seronegative. Sequences were obtained from PBMCs. The V gene is TRBV28, the J gene TRBJ2-1; 12 bases fit TRBD2. The CDR3 coding sequence is TGTGCCAGCAGTCCCTATTTCGCTAGCGGGAGGGCCAGGAGCGACAATGAGCAGTTCTTC. It codes for CASSPYFASGRARSDNEQFF.